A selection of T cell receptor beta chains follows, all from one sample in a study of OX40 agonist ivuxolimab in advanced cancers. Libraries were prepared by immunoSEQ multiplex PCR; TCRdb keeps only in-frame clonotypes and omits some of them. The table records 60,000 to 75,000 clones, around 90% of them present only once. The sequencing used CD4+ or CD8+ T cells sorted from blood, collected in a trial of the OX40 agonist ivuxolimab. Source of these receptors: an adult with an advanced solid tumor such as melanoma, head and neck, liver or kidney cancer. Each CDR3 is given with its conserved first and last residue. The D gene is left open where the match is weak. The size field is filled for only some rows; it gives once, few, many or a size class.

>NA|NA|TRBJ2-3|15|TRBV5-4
CASSLAIGDTDTQYF
TGTGCCAGCAGCTTGGCGATAGGGGACACAGATACGCAGTATTTT
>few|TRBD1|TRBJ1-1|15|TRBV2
CASRGGQGPNTEAFF
TGTGCCAGCAGGGGAGGACAGGGCCCGAACACTGAAGCTTTCTTT
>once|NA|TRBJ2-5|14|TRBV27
CASSPGIWWETQYF
TGTGCCAGCAGCCCAGGGATATGGTGGGAGACCCAGTACTTC
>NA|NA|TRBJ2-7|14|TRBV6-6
CASSYGRLTYEQYF
TGTGCCAGCAGTTACGGACGGTTGACCTACGAGCAGTACTTC
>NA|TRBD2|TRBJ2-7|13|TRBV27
CASTAGVGYEQYF
TGTGCCAGCACGGCGGGGGTGGGGTACGAGCAGTACTTC
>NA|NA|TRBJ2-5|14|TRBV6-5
CASSRREIQETQYF
TGTGCCAGCAGTCGGAGGGAGATCCAAGAGACCCAGTACTTC
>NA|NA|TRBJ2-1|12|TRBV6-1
CASSEWGNEQFF
TGTGCCAGCAGTGAATGGGGGAATGAGCAGTTCTTC
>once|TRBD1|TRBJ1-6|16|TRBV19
CASRLVRDRGNSPLHF
TGTGCCAGTAGACTTGTCCGGGACAGGGGCAATTCACCCCTCCACTTT
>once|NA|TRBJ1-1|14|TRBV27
CASSLPDRLAEAFF
TGTGCCAGCAGTTTACCGGATCGGCTCGCTGAAGCTTTCTTT
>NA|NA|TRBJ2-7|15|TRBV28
CASSPPAPTHYEQYF
TGTGCCAGCAGTCCCCCGGCCCCTACGCACTACGAGCAGTACTTC
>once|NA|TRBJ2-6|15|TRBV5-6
CASRSVVSGANVLTF
TGTGCCAGCAGGAGTGTGGTTTCTGGGGCCAACGTCCTGACTTTC
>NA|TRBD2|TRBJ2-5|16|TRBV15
CATSRAGAGGQETQYF
TGTGCCACCAGCAGAGCAGGGGCGGGGGGCCAGGAGACCCAGTACTTC
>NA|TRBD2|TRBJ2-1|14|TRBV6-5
CASSYVAGNNEQFF
TGTGCCAGCAGTTACGTAGCGGGGAACAATGAGCAGTTCTTC
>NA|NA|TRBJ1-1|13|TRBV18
CASSPGSNTEAFF
TGTGCCAGCTCACCTGGCAGCAACACTGAAGCTTTCTTT
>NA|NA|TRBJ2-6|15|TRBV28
CASRRGGTGANVLTF
TGTGCCAGCAGGCGAGGGGGGACGGGGGCCAACGTCCTGACTTTC
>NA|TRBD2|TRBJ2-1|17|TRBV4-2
CASSQDRAGGLANEQFF
TGTGCCAGCAGCCAAGATCGAGCAGGTGGACTAGCTAATGAGCAGTTCTTC
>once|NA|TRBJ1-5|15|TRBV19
CASSRSEWGNQPQHF
TGTGCCAGTAGCCGTAGTGAATGGGGCAATCAGCCCCAGCATTTT
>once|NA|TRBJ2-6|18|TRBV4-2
CASSNLTKVQSRANVLTF
TGTGCCAGCAGCAATCTTACAAAGGTTCAAAGTCGGGCCAACGTCCTGACTTTC
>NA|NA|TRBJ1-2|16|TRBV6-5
CASSYSIYTGVGGYTF
TGTGCCAGCAGTTACTCGATTTACACGGGAGTGGGAGGCTACACCTTC
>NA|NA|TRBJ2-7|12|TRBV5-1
CASSQDAYEQYF
TGCGCCAGCAGCCAGGACGCCTACGAGCAGTACTTC
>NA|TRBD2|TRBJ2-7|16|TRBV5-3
CARSLAARGGSYEQYF
TGTGCCAGAAGCTTGGCTGCGCGCGGGGGGTCCTACGAGCAGTACTTC
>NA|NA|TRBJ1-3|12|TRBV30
CAWTNGGNTIYF
TGTGCCTGGACCAACGGGGGAAACACCATATATTTT
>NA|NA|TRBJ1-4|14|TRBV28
CASNMGGYNEKLFF
TGTGCCAGCAACATGGGAGGATATAATGAAAAACTGTTTTTT
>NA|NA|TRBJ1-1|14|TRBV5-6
CASSWERLNTEAFF
TGTGCCAGCAGCTGGGAGAGACTGAACACTGAAGCTTTCTTT
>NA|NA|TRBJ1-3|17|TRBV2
CASRAVEGQISGNTIYF
TGTGCCAGCAGGGCGGTTGAGGGGCAGATCTCTGGAAACACCATATATTTT
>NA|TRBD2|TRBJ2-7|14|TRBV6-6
CASSRLAEGYEQYF
TGTGCCAGCAGCCGACTAGCAGAGGGCTACGAGCAGTACTTC
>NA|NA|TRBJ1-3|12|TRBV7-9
CASSSGGNTIYF
TGTGCCAGCAGTAGTGGTGGAAACACCATATATTTT
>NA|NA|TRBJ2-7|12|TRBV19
CASTAPGQRQYF
TGTGCCAGTACCGCCCCAGGGCAGCGGCAGTACTTC
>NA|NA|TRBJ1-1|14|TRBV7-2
CASSWSILNTEAFF
TGTGCCAGCAGCTGGTCCATTCTGAACACTGAAGCTTTCTTT
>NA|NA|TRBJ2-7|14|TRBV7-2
CASSLITQKYEQYF
TGTGCCAGCAGCTTAATAACCCAGAAATACGAGCAGTACTTC
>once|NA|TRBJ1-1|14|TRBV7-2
CASSLRSGNTEAFF
TGTGCCAGCAGCTTAAGGTCTGGGAACACTGAAGCTTTCTTT
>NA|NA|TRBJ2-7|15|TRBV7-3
CASSLVQVPSYEQYF
TGTGCCAGCAGCTTGGTACAGGTCCCCTCCTACGAGCAGTACTTC
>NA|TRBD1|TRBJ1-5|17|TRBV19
CASSIGFLTGGNQPQHF
TGTGCCAGTAGTATAGGGTTCCTGACAGGGGGAAATCAGCCCCAGCATTTT
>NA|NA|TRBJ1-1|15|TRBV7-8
CASSLRVSLNTEAFF
TGTGCCAGCAGCTTAAGGGTCAGCCTGAACACTGAAGCTTTCTTT
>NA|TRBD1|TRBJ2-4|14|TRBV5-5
CASSFTGGSDIQYF
TGTGCCAGCAGCTTTACAGGGGGGTCAGACATTCAGTACTTC
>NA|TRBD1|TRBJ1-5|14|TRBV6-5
CASSYSQGSQPQHF
TGTGCCAGCAGTTATTCACAGGGGTCTCAGCCCCAGCATTTT
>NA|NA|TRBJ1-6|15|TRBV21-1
CASRNRDLEDSPLHF
TGTGCCAGCAGGAACCGGGACCTCGAGGATTCACCCCTCCACTTT
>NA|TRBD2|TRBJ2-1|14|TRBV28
CASSFPGLAAEQFF
TGTGCCAGCAGTTTTCCGGGGCTAGCGGCTGAGCAGTTCTTC
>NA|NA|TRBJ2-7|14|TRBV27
CASSLWYRADEQYF
TGTGCCAGCAGTTTATGGTACAGGGCCGACGAGCAGTACTTC
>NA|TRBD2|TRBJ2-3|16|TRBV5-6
CASSTEIAGGSYTQYF
TGTGCCAGCAGCACGGAAATAGCGGGAGGGAGTTATACGCAGTATTTT
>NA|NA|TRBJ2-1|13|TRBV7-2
CASSLGASGVWFF
TGTGCCAGCAGCTTAGGGGCCTCGGGAGTTTGGTTCTTC
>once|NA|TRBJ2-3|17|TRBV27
CASSLRPGREFTDTQYF
TGTGCCAGCAGTTTACGGCCGGGACGGGAATTCACAGATACGCAGTATTTT
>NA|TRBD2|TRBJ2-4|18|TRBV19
CASSMASGGAVTKNIQYF
TGTGCCAGTAGTATGGCTAGCGGGGGGGCCGTGACCAAAAACATTCAGTACTTC
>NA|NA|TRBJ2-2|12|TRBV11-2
CASSLGTGELFF
TGTGCCAGCAGCTTAGGGACCGGGGAGCTGTTTTTT
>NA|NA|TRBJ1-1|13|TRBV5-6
CASSLAVNTEAFF
TGTGCCAGCAGCTTGGCGGTGAACACTGAAGCTTTCTTT
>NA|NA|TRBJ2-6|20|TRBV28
CASSLVSWGFNRTGANVLTF
TGTGCCAGCAGTTTGGTTTCTTGGGGGTTTAACCGTACTGGGGCCAACGTCCTGACTTTC
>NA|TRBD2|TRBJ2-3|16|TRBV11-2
CASSPQAGGGTDTQYF
TGTGCCAGCAGCCCCCAGGCGGGAGGGGGCACAGATACGCAGTATTTT
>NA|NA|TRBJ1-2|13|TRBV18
CASSPDGVGGYTF
TGTGCCAGCTCACCGGACGGCGTCGGCGGCTACACCTTC
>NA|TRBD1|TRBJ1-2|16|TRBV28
CASSSTGTGGGYGYTF
TGTGCCAGCAGTTCGACTGGGACAGGGGGGGGCTATGGCTACACCTTC
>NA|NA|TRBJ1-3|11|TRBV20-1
CSADRGNTIYF
TGCAGTGCCGACAGGGGAAACACCATATATTTT
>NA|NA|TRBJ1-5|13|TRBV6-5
CASSSTDNQPQHF
TGTGCCAGCAGTTCTACGGACAATCAGCCCCAGCATTTT
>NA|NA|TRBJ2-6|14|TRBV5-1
CASSSGAGANVLTF
TGCGCCAGCAGCTCAGGGGCTGGGGCCAACGTCCTGACTTTC
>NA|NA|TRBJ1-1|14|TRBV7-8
CASSTGQLNTEAFF
TGTGCCAGCAGCACCGGACAGTTGAACACTGAAGCTTTCTTT
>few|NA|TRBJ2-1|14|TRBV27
CASRYRVQGDEQFF
TGTGCCAGCAGATACCGGGTCCAGGGCGATGAGCAGTTCTTC
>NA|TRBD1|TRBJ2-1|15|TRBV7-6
CASTLGQGPYNEQFF
TGTGCCAGCACCCTGGGACAGGGTCCCTACAATGAGCAGTTCTTC